This T cell receptor (beta chain) was sequenced during a study of blood T cell repertoires in COVID-19. Study as a whole: In each case, the material was cDNA or gDNA derived from T cells, B-cell-depleted T cells, or PBMCs.

In the original workflow: Amplified reference gene primers provided the basis for estimating nucleated cell counts. Clones were sequenced by immunoSEQ multiplex PCR, and TCRdb holds only the in-frame ones, with some missing. V and J calls and clone size are those listed in that table; D and trimming were worked out from the DNA. This table has under 300,000 clones, about 85% appearing once. CDR1 SQVTM and CDR2 ANQGSEA come from the germline V gene. The CDR3 totals 12 residues. The ends were cut back, 4 bases at V and 8 bases at J, with 14 bases in the middle. The sequenced sample was peripheral blood. The chain links TRBV29-1 to TRBJ1-2, with D unresolved. The source is a man aged 55 to 70 who had recovered from COVID-19. CDR3 coding DNA: TGCAGCGTTGGCATGGGGTCGGGGGGCTACACCTTC. Amino acids: CSVGMGSGGYTF.